This TCR beta chain emerged from a study of control samples from healthy donors and cancer patients. Produced via immunoSEQ multiplex PCR; TCRdb's table is partial and in-frame only. The sample lists under 55,000 clones; 80% were seen once. CDR1 is SGHVS and CDR2 is FQNEAQ in the germline V gene. The CDR3 spans 14 residues. J gave up 6 bases and V 3 bases, and 6 bases lay outside the gene matches. The receptor was isolated from a man in his 70s in good health. The genes are TRBV7-8 and TRBJ2-3; 7 bases agree with TRBD1. The material sequenced was blood. For the CDR3, the DNA is TGTGCCAGCAGCTTTAGGGGGCGCATGGATACGCAGTATTTT. Translated, it gives CASSFRGRMDTQYF.